This T cell receptor beta chain appears in the sequencing data of a study of blood T cell repertoires in COVID-19. The repertoire was sequenced with immunoSEQ multiplex PCR; TCRdb's copy has only in-frame clones and lacks some. The sample shows 120,000 to 150,000 clones, around 90% of them seen only once. The CDR3 has 14 residues. Germline V gene sequence: CDR1 SGHRS, CDR2 YFSETQ. V lost 4 bases and J 4 bases, leaving 14 bases between the germline ends. This clone was picked up a small number of times. The chain links TRBV5-1 to TRBJ1-1, with a tentative D call TRBD1 (6 bases). The receptor was isolated from an elderly woman with acute or convalescent COVID-19. Sequencing input: peripheral blood. The CDR3 DNA sequence: TGCGCCAGCAGCGCCCTACAGGGAAGCACTGAAGCTTTCTTT. This gives the protein CASSALQGSTEAFF.